Each of the 2 T cell receptor beta chains below was sequenced from the same sample in a study of T cell repertoires in cytomegalovirus infection. TCRdb ran MiXCR on the reads and lists one entry per CDR3 protein. The table includes around 350,000 distinct CDR3 sequences, around a sixth detected once. The sample comprised PBMCs. Every receptor here comes from a human donor in good health (CMV status not recorded). Some clones in this sample may be carry-over from other donors' samples.

This clonotype has just a few counts. The rearrangement joins TRBV20-1 to TRBJ2-7; 7 bases match TRBD2. The CDR3 is 14 residues long. The junction had 8 bases not matched to a gene; V was cut back by 6 bases and J by 0 bases. Germline CDR1 is DFQATT and CDR2 is SNEGSKA (reference sequence). CDR3 coding DNA: TGCAGTGCCCAGTCCCTAGCGGACTCCTACGAGCAGTACTTC. It specifies CSAQSLADSYEQYF.

The V call is TRBV5-4, the J call TRBJ1-2; 7 bases are a match to TRBD1. The CDR3 covers 15 residues. V shed 0 bases and J 4 bases; nucleotides not matched to a gene: 6. Germline CDR1 and CDR2: SGHNT and YYREEE (reference sequence). The CDR3 sequence is CASSLVGTDIYGYTF. Written as DNA, the CDR3 is TGTGCCAGCAGCTTGGTTGGGACAGACATCTATGGCTACACCTTC.